This T cell receptor beta chain is from a study of blood T cell repertoires in COVID-19. Study overall: Sites in the United States, Italy and Spain provided acute and convalescent COVID-19 samples. From T cells, B-cell-depleted T cells, or PBMCs came the material, which was cDNA or gDNA.

As processed by the authors: Reference gene primer amplification yielded estimated nucleated cell counts. Only in-frame clones appear in the TCRdb table, and some are missing; sequencing was by immunoSEQ multiplex PCR. V and J calls and clone size are those listed in that table; D and trimming were worked out from the DNA. The sample includes roughly 220,000 clones, roughly 80% of them seen just once. The ends were cut back, 5 bases at V and 9 bases at J, with 10 bases in the middle. Germline V gives CDR1 KGHDR, CDR2 SFDVKD. CDR3 length: 12 residues. This receptor was taken from a woman between 55 and 75 years old with acute or convalescent COVID-19. J is TRBJ2-1 and V is TRBV24-1; D might be TRBD2 (6 bases). Sequences were obtained from peripheral blood. CDR3 nucleotides: TGTGCCACCAGTGGGAGGGGAGGTGAGCAGTTCTTC. This translates into CATSGRGGEQFF.